The 23 T cell receptor beta chains below were found in one sample sequenced in a study of cytomegalovirus exposure and HLA in healthy donors (dated by TCRdb to 2015 to 2018). Library preparation was by the immunoSEQ multiplex PCR assay. The multiplex PCR relied on a mix of 60 forward primers for TCR Vbeta segments and 13 reverse primers for TCR Jbeta segments. This immuneACCESS table, as held by TCRdb, lists in-frame sequences with V and J called but not all clones. Of the missing ones, under half trace to an unresolved V gene in checked studies; the others have no known cause. The sample includes about 150,000 clones, with roughly 80% observed a single time. The ten largest clones take up 5.7% of the sample. The source material was PBMCs. The receptors were gathered from a man aged 30 to 45 in good health and CMV-seropositive.

The genes are TRBV5-1 and TRBJ2-7; a weak D match, TRBD1 (5 bases). Trimming removed 2 bases from V and 1 base from J, with 7 bases in between. The CDR3 is 13 amino acids. The germline V gene encodes CDR1 SGHRS and CDR2 YFSETQ. CDR3 sequence: CASSFPGSYEQYF. The CDR3 DNA sequence: TGCGCCAGCAGCTTCCCAGGGTCCTACGAGCAGTACTTC.

J is TRBJ2-7 and V is TRBV18; no definite D call. The germline CDR1 and CDR2 sequences are KGHSH and LQKENI. This CDR3 has 14 amino acids. V lost 2 bases and J lost 4, with 12 bases in between. The CDR3 DNA follows: TGTGCCAGCTCACCAGATCGGTCCTCGTACGAGCAGTACTTC. Its protein product is CASSPDRSSYEQYF.

The chain is built from TRBV10-3 and TRBJ2-2; D ambiguous. The CDR3 runs 16 residues. Trimming stripped 4 bases from V and 1 base from J, with 13 bases between. CDR1 is ENHRY and CDR2 is SYGVKD in the germline V gene. CDR3 loop: CAISGPQAWNTGELFF. In DNA, the CDR3 is TGTGCCATCAGTGGGCCCCAAGCGTGGAACACCGGGGAGCTGTTTTTT.

Concerning this clone itself: At one end the junction does not follow the germline gene, possibly because of a read error. The chain links TRBV7-9 to TRBJ1-1, with D possibly matching TRBD1 (5 bases). Germline CDR1 is SEHNR and CDR2 is FQNEAQ (reference sequence). This CDR3 has 14 amino acids. CDR3 protein: CSSSLVGVNTEAFF. The CDR3 nucleotides are TGTTCCAGCAGCTTAGTAGGGGTGAACACTGAAGCTTTCTTT.

This chain links TRBV11-2 with TRBJ2-1; 8 positions agree with TRBD2. This CDR3 contains 15 residues. V lost 0 bases to trimming and J lost 7 bases; unmatched junction nucleotides: 5. The germline V gene encodes CDR1 SGHAT and CDR2 FQNNGV. CDR3 nucleotides: TGTGCCAGCAGCTTAGAAGCGGGAGTTAGGAATGAGCAGTTCTTC. It specifies CASSLEAGVRNEQFF.

The chain links TRBV28 to TRBJ1-2; 7 bases are a match to TRBD1. CDR1 is MDHEN and CDR2 is SYDVKM in the germline V gene. There are 15 residues in the CDR3. The ends lost 4 bases at V and 3 bases at J; junction bases unmatched: 8. CDR3 nucleotide sequence: TGTGCCAGCAGTTCCCCTGGCAGGGGGGACTATGGCTACACCTTC. Translation: CASSSPGRGDYGYTF.

This chain uses TRBV6-5 with TRBJ2-7; 7 nucleotides agree with TRBD1. Trimming at V came to 6 bases and at J to 3 bases, leaving 8 bases not matched to a gene. CDR1 and CDR2 from the germline V gene are MNHEY and SVGAGI. The length of the CDR3 is 14 residues. DNA for the CDR3: TGTGCCAGCAGCATCGGACAGGAGTACTACGAGCAGTACTTC. It specifies CASSIGQEYYEQYF.

This rearrangement joins TRBV5-1 to TRBJ2-4, with D uncertain. Germline V gene lookup returns CDR1 SGHRS and CDR2 YFSETQ. V lost 0 bases and J lost 12, with 19 bases in between. This CDR3 is built from 15 residues. This CDR3 reads CASSLDLSSSGSQYF. Here the CDR3 DNA reads TGCGCCAGCAGCTTGGATTTGTCCTCCTCAGGCAGTCAGTACTTC.

This chain uses TRBV28 with TRBJ1-2, with 8 bases matching TRBD1. Per the germline V gene, CDR1 is MDHEN and CDR2 is SYDVKM. Germline trimming cut 4 bases from V and 4 bases from J; bases unmatched to any gene: 11. The CDR3 loop spans 16 amino acids. This CDR3 reads CASSSNSGGGGYGYTF. The CDR3 DNA follows: TGTGCCAGCAGTTCCAACTCAGGGGGCGGTGGCTATGGCTACACCTTC.

This chain connects TRBV18 to TRBJ1-1, with 8 bases lining up with TRBD1. This CDR3 spans 14 amino acids. With 5 bases clipped from V and 4 bases from J, the junction kept 6 bases outside the gene matches. Germline V gene sequence: CDR1 KGHSH, CDR2 LQKENI. CDR3 DNA: TGTGCCAGCTCATCGACAGGGGTTGGCACTGAAGCTTTCTTT. Translation: CASSSTGVGTEAFF.

J is TRBJ2-3 and V is TRBV19; 15 bases align to TRBD2. This CDR3 spans 21 amino acids. The germline gives CDR1 LNHDA, CDR2 SQIVND (reference sequence). The V gene end was trimmed by 8 bases and the J gene end by 2 bases; junction bases not matched to a gene: 20. The CDR3 reads CASGPTPGTSGRPAYTDTQYF. The CDR3 DNA reads as TGTGCCAGTGGTCCTACTCCCGGGACTAGCGGGAGGCCCGCATACACAGATACGCAGTATTTT.

The chain uses TRBV6-1 and TRBJ2-1, with 11 positions matching TRBD2. The CDR3 consists of 15 residues. Germline V lookup: CDR1 MNHNS, CDR2 SASEGT. V gave up 2 bases and J gave up 3 bases; unmatched junction bases: 0. Here the CDR3 DNA reads TGTGCCAGCAGTGAAACTAGCGGGGGCTACAATGAGCAGTTCTTC. The encoded protein is CASSETSGGYNEQFF.

As DNA, the CDR3 is TGTGCCAGCAGCTCTAGGGGGAGAGGGGGCACAGATACGCAGTATTTT. Translation gives CASSSRGRGGTDTQYF. V and J are TRBV11-3 and TRBJ2-3; tentative D call: TRBD1 (6 bases). Between the trimmed V and J ends, which lost 4 bases and 1 base, there was a span of 15 bases. Germline CDR1 and CDR2: SGHNT and YENEEA. This CDR3 spans 16 amino acids.

The chain combines TRBV13 with TRBJ2-2, with TRBD1 as a possible D gene (5 bases). The CDR3 consists of 14 residues. Germline values: CDR1 PRHDT, CDR2 FYEKMQ (reference sequence). Trimming took 5 bases from V and 3 from J, leaving 10 bases between them. CDR3 nucleotide sequence: TGTGCCAGCAGCCGCGACAGTTACACCGGGGAGCTGTTTTTT. It translates to CASSRDSYTGELFF.

The chain links TRBV30 to TRBJ2-1; tentatively, D is TRBD1 (6 bases). Trimming removed 2 bases from V and 9 bases from J, with 8 bases in between. Germline-derived CDR1 and CDR2 are GTSNPN and SVGIG (reference sequence). The CDR3 is 11 amino acids. DNA of the CDR3: TGTGCCTGGAGTCAGGACAGTGAGCAGTTCTTC. Encoded protein: CAWSQDSEQFF.

This chain joins TRBV5-4 and TRBJ1-3; tentatively, D is TRBD1 (6 bases). Germline assignment: CDR1 SGHNT and CDR2 YYREEE (reference sequence). The CDR3 length is 17 residues. The V end lost 0 bases, the J end lost 0 bases, and 13 bases lay between the germline ends. The CDR3 here is CASSLGVKGDSGNTIYF. The CDR3, as DNA: TGTGCCAGCAGCTTGGGGGTTAAGGGGGACTCTGGAAACACCATATATTTT.

This chain uses TRBV6-4 with TRBJ1-5; 10 positions agree with TRBD1. V dropped 2 bases and J dropped 2; count of bases not matched to a gene: 0. The V gene's germline CDR1 is MRHNA and CDR2 SNTAGT. CDR3 length: 15 amino acids. The CDR3 here is CASSDGTGGNQPQHF. CDR3 sequence (DNA): TGTGCCAGCAGTGACGGGACAGGGGGCAATCAGCCCCAGCATTTT.

The J gene is TRBJ2-7, the V gene TRBV15; TRBD1 aligns across 11 bases. CDR1 and CDR2 from the germline V gene are LNHNV and YYDKDF (reference sequence). The CDR3 contains 18 residues. Trimming at V came to 1 base and at J to 0 bases, leaving 8 bases not matched to a gene. In DNA, the CDR3 is TGTGCCACCAGCAGAGTTGGGACAGGGGGTCCGGGCTCCTACGAGCAGTACTTC. This codes for CATSRVGTGGPGSYEQYF.

J is TRBJ2-7 and V is TRBV19; TRBD2 aligns across 13 bases. Germline V gene data show CDR1 as LNHDA and CDR2 as SQIVND (reference sequence). CDR3 size: 15 residues. V trimming: 5 bases; J trimming: 4 bases; junction bases outside the gene matches: 5. The CDR3 DNA reads as TGTGCCAGTAGTCCGCGGACTAGCGGGAGTTACGAGCAGTACTTC. Translating it yields CASSPRTSGSYEQYF.

This clone appeared a single time. This rearrangement joins TRBV28 to TRBJ2-7; D gene uncertain. Germline V gene data show CDR1 as MDHEN and CDR2 as SYDVKM. Deletions cut 1 base from V and 5 bases from J, with 6 bases between. The CDR3 loop spans 12 amino acids. This CDR3 reads CASSLSSHEQYF. CDR3 nucleotide sequence: TGTGCCAGCAGTTTATCAAGCCACGAGCAGTACTTC.

The V call is TRBV10-1, the J call TRBJ2-5; weak D call: TRBD2 (6 bases). The closer fit of TRBJ2-7 to the DNA end suggests the J call may be wrong. Germline values: CDR1 WNHNN, CDR2 SYGVQD (reference sequence). This CDR3 is built from 14 residues. The CDR3 DNA reads TGCGCCAGCATCCTGACTAGGTCTTTCCACGAGCAGTACTTC. It codes for CASILTRSFHEQYF.

This sequence joins TRBV28 and TRBJ1-1, with 7 bases identical to TRBD1. J gave up 2 bases and V 5 bases, and 5 bases lay outside the gene matches. The CDR3 has 14 amino acids. In germline, CDR1 is MDHEN, CDR2 SYDVKM. CDR3 in amino acids: CASSAGTANTEAFF. The CDR3 DNA sequence: TGTGCCAGCAGTGCCGGGACAGCTAACACTGAAGCTTTCTTT.

The chain joins TRBV4-1 to TRBJ2-7, with TRBD1 identical over 8 bases. CDR1 MGHRA and CDR2 YSYEKL come from the germline V gene. The CDR3 has 15 amino acids. Trimming removed 0 bases from V and 3 bases from J; junction bases left unmatched: 4. The CDR3 nucleotides read TGCGCCAGCAGCCAAGATGGACAGGGAATCTACGAGCAGTACTTC. Its protein is CASSQDGQGIYEQYF.